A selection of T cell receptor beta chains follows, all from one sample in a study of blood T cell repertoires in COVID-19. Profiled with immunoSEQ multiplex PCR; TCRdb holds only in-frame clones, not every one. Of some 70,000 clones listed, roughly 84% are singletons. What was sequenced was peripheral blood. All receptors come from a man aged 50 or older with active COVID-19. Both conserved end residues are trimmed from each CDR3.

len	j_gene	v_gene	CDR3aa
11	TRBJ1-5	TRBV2	ASSGVNNQPQH
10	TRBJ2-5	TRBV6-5	ASVTGVETQY
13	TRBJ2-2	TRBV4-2	ASSPGLDHTGELF
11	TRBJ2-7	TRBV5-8	ASSLTGAYEQY
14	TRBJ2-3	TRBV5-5	ASSPGTGGRVDTQY
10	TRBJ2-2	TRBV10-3	AISTGAGELF
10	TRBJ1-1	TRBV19	ASSIRNTEAF
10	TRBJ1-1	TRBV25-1	ASSDPNTEAF
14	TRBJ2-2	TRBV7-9	ASSLYSGSVHGELF
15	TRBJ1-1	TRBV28	ASSFWGRDGANTEAF
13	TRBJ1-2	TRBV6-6	ATIPGGQAHYGYT
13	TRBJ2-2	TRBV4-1	ASTLGTGDDGELF
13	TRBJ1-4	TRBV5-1	ASSFDSGGSEKLF
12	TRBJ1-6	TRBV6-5	ASSLDRGNSPLH
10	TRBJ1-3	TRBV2	ASSDNGNTIY
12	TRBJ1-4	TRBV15	ATRTGSAYEKLF
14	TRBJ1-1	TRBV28	ASSLPTGRGSTEAF
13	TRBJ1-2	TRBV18	ASSSGVPGIGGYT
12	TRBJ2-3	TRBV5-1	ASNSGTYTDTQY
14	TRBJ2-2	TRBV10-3	AISERQGESTGELF
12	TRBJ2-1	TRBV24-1	ATSARDRVNEQF
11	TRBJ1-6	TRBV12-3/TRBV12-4	ASSLNGNSPLH
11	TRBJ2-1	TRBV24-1	ATSVIENNEQF
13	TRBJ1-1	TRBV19	ASSVQESMNTEAF
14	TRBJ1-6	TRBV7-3	ASSEQGAPRNSPLH
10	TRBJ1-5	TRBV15	ATSSRNQPQH
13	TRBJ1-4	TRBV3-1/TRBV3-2	ASSQEDRGREKLF
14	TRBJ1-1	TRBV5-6	ASRDRGTDAQREAF
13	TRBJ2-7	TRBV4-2	ASSQGRDSSYEQY
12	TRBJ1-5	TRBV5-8	ASSKGKSNQPQH